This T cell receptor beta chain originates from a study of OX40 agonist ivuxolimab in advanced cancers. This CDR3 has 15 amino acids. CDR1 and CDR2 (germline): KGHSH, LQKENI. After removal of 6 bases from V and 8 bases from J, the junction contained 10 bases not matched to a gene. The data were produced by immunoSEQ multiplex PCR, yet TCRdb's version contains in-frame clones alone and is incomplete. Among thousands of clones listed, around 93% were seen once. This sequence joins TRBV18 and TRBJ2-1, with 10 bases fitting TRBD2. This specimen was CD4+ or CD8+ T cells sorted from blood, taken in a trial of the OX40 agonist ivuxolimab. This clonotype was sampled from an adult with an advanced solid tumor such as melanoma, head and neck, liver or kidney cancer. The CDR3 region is CASSQSGRVRDEQFF. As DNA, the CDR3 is TGTGCCAGCTCCCAAAGCGGGAGGGTACGCGATGAGCAGTTCTTC.